Listed below are T cell receptor beta chains from one sample, sequenced in a study of shared clonotypes between healthy human individuals. Data came from immunoSEQ multiplex PCR; TCRdb stores just in-frame clones and leaves some out. The sample carries millions of clones, 85% to 95% recorded once. What was sequenced was naive CD8+ T cells from PBMCs. These TCRs come from a man between 18 and 29 years old in good health. Some clones in this sample may be carry-over from other donors' samples. CDR3s include the opening cysteine and the closing phenylalanine or tryptophan. D genes are given only for firm matches. Clone size is given for some rows only: seen once, a few or many times, or a class if the clone is expanded.

TRBV27	-	TRBJ2-1	-	TGTGCCAGCAGTGTATTGGGTGTCTCCTACAATGAGCAGTTCTTC	CASSVLGVSYNEQFF
TRBV27	TRBD1	TRBJ2-2	-	TGTGCCAGCAGTTTATTCCAGGGGGCTACCGGGGAGCTGTTTTTT	CASSLFQGATGELFF
TRBV28	-	TRBJ1-3	-	TGTGCCAGCCAGGCCCTATCTCCTGGGAACACCATATATTTT	CASQALSPGNTIYF
TRBV28	-	TRBJ2-1	-	TGTGCCAGTCTGAAAAATGAGCAGTTCTTC	CASLKNEQFF
TRBV2	-	TRBJ1-2	few	TGTGCCAGCAGTGCACAAACCCGACAGGCTGTTGGCTACACCTTC	CASSAQTRQAVGYTF
TRBV4-1	TRBD1	TRBJ1-5	few	TGCGCCAGCAGCCAAGCGCACAGGGGAGGCAATCAGCCCCAGCATTTT	CASSQAHRGGNQPQHF
TRBV6-1	-	TRBJ2-5	-	TGTGCCAGCAAGAGGGCCAACCCGTACCAAGAGACCCAGTACTTC	CASKRANPYQETQYF
TRBV4-2	TRBD2	TRBJ2-2	-	TGTGCCAGCAGCCGCGCGGGAGGGCCCGGGTTGGGGGAGCTGTTTTTT	CASSRAGGPGLGELFF
TRBV9	-	TRBJ1-1	-	TGTGCCAGCAGCGCTGGACAGTCCACTGAAGCTTTCTTT	CASSAGQSTEAFF
TRBV30	-	TRBJ2-1	-	TGTGCCTGGAGTCCCGGGACCCTACAGTTCCGGCAGTTCTTC	CAWSPGTLQFRQFF
TRBV13	-	TRBJ2-2	-	TGTGCCAGCAGCTCCCCGGGGGAGAAGAACACCGGGGAGCTGTTTTTT	CASSSPGEKNTGELFF
TRBV29-1	TRBD1	TRBJ2-5	once	TGCAGCGTTGGCAAGGACAGGGGTCGTGAGCAGTACTTC	CSVGKDRGREQYF
TRBV7-9	-	TRBJ2-7	-	TGTGCCAGCAGCTTAGGCTCTGAAGGGCGGGCTTCCTACGAGCAGTACTTC	CASSLGSEGRASYEQYF
TRBV27	TRBD2	TRBJ2-1	-	TGTGCCAGCAGCCGGACTAGCGGGGGGGGTGAGCAGTTCTTC	CASSRTSGGGEQFF
TRBV28	-	TRBJ1-1	-	TGTGCCAGCAGTTCTCAAGGGGTATGGACCCCTTTTGGGTCTGAAGCTTTCTTT	CASSSQGVWTPFGSEAFF
TRBV4-3	TRBD2	TRBJ2-1	-	TGCGCCAGCAGCCAAGGATCTAGCGGGAGGAGCCATGAGCAGTTCTTC	CASSQGSSGRSHEQFF